The TCR beta chain described here comes from a study of blood T cell repertoires in COVID-19. Overall study: Material from acute and convalescent COVID-19 was sourced from the United States, Italy and Spain. Nucleic acid was either cDNA or gDNA, and it came from T cells, B-cell-depleted T cells, or PBMCs.

Original processing notes: Estimation of nucleated cell counts relied on the amplification of reference gene primers. The method was immunoSEQ multiplex PCR; TCRdb's version includes in-frame clones alone and lacks a portion of them. For V, J and clone size, that table is used; D and trimming come from the DNA. In the table there are around 250,000 clones, approximately 88% of which are singletons. Germline-derived CDR1 and CDR2 are SGHRS and YFSETQ. The CDR3 totals 14 residues. After removal of 6 bases from V and 9 bases from J, the junction contained 13 bases not matched to a gene. This chain uses TRBV5-1 with TRBJ2-7, with 9 bases that match TRBD2. Sample: peripheral blood. This receptor was taken from an older woman with COVID-19, enrolled during active disease. In DNA, the CDR3 is TGCGCCAGCACCTCCTCGACTAGCGGCAGGGCGCAGTACTTC. It is translated as CASTSSTSGRAQYF.